Listed below are T cell receptor beta chains from one sample, sequenced in a study of T cells after yellow fever vaccination. TCRdb passed the 5' RACE reads through MiXCR, listing each CDR3 protein once. Of about 330,000 distinct CDR3 sequences listed, 4.1% are singletons. The material was PBMCs, obtained 5 days after the yellow fever booster vaccination. The receptors originated from a man aged 18-30 years who received the YFV17D yellow fever vaccine. CDR3s include the opening cysteine and the closing phenylalanine or tryptophan. The D gene is left open where the match is weak. Where a row states a size, it is once, few, many or the class of an expanded clone; other rows omit it.

j_gene: TRBJ2-5
d_gene: TRBD2
v_gene: TRBV2
abundance: many
CDR3nt: TGTGCCAGCACCTTTTGGGGGGGACCTCAGACCCAGTACTTC
CDR3aa: CASTFWGGPQTQYF

j_gene: TRBJ1-2
d_gene: NA
v_gene: TRBV2
abundance: NA
CDR3nt: TGTGCCAGCACCCGGGGGCGCCGGGATGGCTACACCTTC
CDR3aa: CASTRGRRDGYTF

j_gene: TRBJ1-2
d_gene: NA
v_gene: TRBV7-9
abundance: NA
CDR3nt: TGTGCCAGCAGCCGACGGGACACATACTATGGCTACACCTTC
CDR3aa: CASSRRDTYYGYTF

j_gene: TRBJ1-6
d_gene: TRBD1
v_gene: TRBV11-2
abundance: many
CDR3nt: TGTGCCAGCAGCCGCGACAGGGGTAATTCACCCCTCCACTTT
CDR3aa: CASSRDRGNSPLHF

j_gene: TRBJ2-2
d_gene: TRBD1
v_gene: TRBV3-1
abundance: many
CDR3nt: TGTGCCAGCTTCCCAGGGGGCGCGAGCACCGGGGAGCTGTTTTTT
CDR3aa: CASFPGGASTGELFF

j_gene: TRBJ2-1
d_gene: NA
v_gene: TRBV7-2
abundance: NA
CDR3nt: TGTGCCAGCAGCTTAGTTGGCCCGGGATCAAGATACAATGAGCAGTTCTTC
CDR3aa: CASSLVGPGSRYNEQFF

j_gene: TRBJ2-7
d_gene: TRBD1
v_gene: TRBV25-1
abundance: many
CDR3nt: TGTGCCAGCAGTGAATTGGGACAGGGCTATGAGCAGTACTTC
CDR3aa: CASSELGQGYEQYF

j_gene: TRBJ2-3
d_gene: NA
v_gene: TRBV6-2/TRBV6-3
abundance: few
CDR3nt: TGTGCCAGCAAGAAAACAGATACGCAGTATTTT
CDR3aa: CASKKTDTQYF

j_gene: TRBJ2-5
d_gene: NA
v_gene: TRBV25-1
abundance: NA
CDR3nt: TGTGCCAGCAGTGGACAACCGGGGCAAGAGACCCAGTACTTC
CDR3aa: CASSGQPGQETQYF

j_gene: TRBJ2-2
d_gene: TRBD1
v_gene: TRBV9
abundance: few
CDR3nt: TGTGCCAGCAGCGGACGGACAGGGTGGACCGGGGAGCTGTTTTTT
CDR3aa: CASSGRTGWTGELFF

j_gene: TRBJ2-1
d_gene: TRBD2
v_gene: TRBV6-5
abundance: many
CDR3nt: TGTGCCAGCAGACTAGCGGGGGTCTCCTACAATGAGCAGTTCTTC
CDR3aa: CASRLAGVSYNEQFF

j_gene: TRBJ1-4
d_gene: TRBD1
v_gene: TRBV4-3
abundance: many
CDR3nt: TGCGCCAGCAGCCAAGGGGACAGGGGTGAAAAACTGTTTTTT
CDR3aa: CASSQGDRGEKLFF

j_gene: TRBJ2-1
d_gene: NA
v_gene: TRBV11-3
abundance: few
CDR3nt: TGTGCCAGCAGCTTAGAACTTTCTGAGCAGTTCTTC
CDR3aa: CASSLELSEQFF

j_gene: TRBJ2-3
d_gene: NA
v_gene: TRBV7-2
abundance: many
CDR3nt: TGTGCCAGCAGCTATAGTAGCTCAGATACGCAGTATTTT
CDR3aa: CASSYSSSDTQYF

j_gene: TRBJ2-1
d_gene: NA
v_gene: TRBV3-1
abundance: NA
CDR3nt: TGTGCCAGCAGCCAAGATTGGGGGGCGAGCCCCGATGAGCAGTTCTTC
CDR3aa: CASSQDWGASPDEQFF

j_gene: TRBJ2-3
d_gene: TRBD2
v_gene: TRBV7-3
abundance: NA
CDR3nt: TGTGCCAGCAGCCACGGGGGACTAGCGGGCGATACGCAGTATTTT
CDR3aa: CASSHGGLAGDTQYF

j_gene: TRBJ2-3
d_gene: TRBD2
v_gene: TRBV3-1
abundance: few
CDR3nt: TGTGCCAGCAGCCAAGTTGCTAGCGGGGGCTCAGATACGCAGTATTTT
CDR3aa: CASSQVASGGSDTQYF

j_gene: TRBJ2-2
d_gene: NA
v_gene: TRBV20-1
abundance: few
CDR3nt: TGCAGTGCAGTTTTCCGAGGCCCGAACACCGGGGAGCTGTTTTTT
CDR3aa: CSAVFRGPNTGELFF

j_gene: TRBJ1-2
d_gene: NA
v_gene: TRBV12-3/TRBV12-4
abundance: NA
CDR3nt: TGTGCCAGCGGATTGGGCCACTATGGCTACACCTTC
CDR3aa: CASGLGHYGYTF

j_gene: TRBJ1-5
d_gene: TRBD1
v_gene: TRBV2
abundance: NA
CDR3nt: TGTGCCAGCAGTGGACAGGGGCGCAATCAGCCCCAGCATTTT
CDR3aa: CASSGQGRNQPQHF

j_gene: TRBJ2-5
d_gene: NA
v_gene: TRBV4-3
abundance: few
CDR3nt: TGCGCCAGCAGGGCCGTCTGTGCAGAGACCCAGTACTTC
CDR3aa: CASRAVCAETQYF

j_gene: TRBJ2-3
d_gene: NA
v_gene: TRBV7-2
abundance: many
CDR3nt: TGTGCCAGCAGCTTCCTAAGAGATACGCAGTATTTT
CDR3aa: CASSFLRDTQYF